Below, 15 T cell receptor beta chains from the same sample are listed, as sequenced in a study of PD-L1 blockade in urothelial cancer (dated by TCRdb to 2015 to 2018). Library construction relied on the immunoSEQ multiplex PCR assay. TCRdb took over this immuneACCESS table, retaining in-frame rearrangements with V and J assigned. Such tables are incomplete; in checked studies, under half of the missing clones stem from an unresolved V gene, and the remainder is unexplained. The sample data list 80,000 to 95,000 clones, and less than 90% of these were observed just once. The ten largest clones add up to 8.4% of the sample. What this sample's time point label stands for: peripheral blood 6 weeks after treatment start. The starting material was PBMCs, obtained around atezolizumab (anti-PD-L1) treatment. These receptors all stem from a man aged 65 to 79 with urothelial cancer.

The chain has TRBV29-1 and TRBJ1-4, with no clear D. V was clipped by 4 bases and J by 4 bases, with 7 bases between them. Germline CDR1 SQVTM, CDR2 ANQGSEA. The CDR3 extends over 12 amino acids. The CDR3 is CSVVGLNEKLFF. In DNA form, the CDR3 reads TGCAGCGTTGTTGGGCTTAATGAAAAACTGTTTTTT.

The rearrangement joins TRBV6-6 to TRBJ1-2; 7 positions agree with TRBD1. The CDR3 spans 15 residues. Germline lookup yields CDR1 MNHNY and CDR2 SVGAGI (reference sequence). J gave up 1 base and V 2 bases, and 4 bases lay outside the gene matches. As DNA, the CDR3 is TGTGCCAGCAGTTACGACAGGGATCGTAACTATGGCTACACCTTC. Its protein is CASSYDRDRNYGYTF.

The chain uses TRBV6-6 and TRBJ1-3; 7 nucleotides match TRBD1. The J segment lost 2 bases and the V segment lost 5 bases, leaving 6 bases of the junction unmatched. Germline V gene lookup returns CDR1 MNHNY and CDR2 SVGAGI (reference sequence). This CDR3 spans 15 amino acids. CDR3 sequence: CASSTGTEPGNTIYF. The CDR3 DNA reads as TGTGCCAGCAGTACCGGGACAGAGCCTGGAAACACCATATATTTT.

V and J are TRBV19 and TRBJ1-5; 7 nucleotides line up with TRBD1. V lost 3 bases to trimming and J lost 7 bases; unmatched junction nucleotides: 6. The CDR3 is 14 amino acids. The germline V gene encodes CDR1 LNHDA and CDR2 SQIVND (reference sequence). The chain's CDR3 is CASSMNRGDQPQHF. Here the CDR3 DNA reads TGTGCCAGTAGTATGAACAGGGGAGACCAGCCCCAGCATTTT.

In this sample, this clone turned up once. This chain links TRBV19 with TRBJ1-2; possible D gene TRBD1, 5 bases. V was pared by 5 bases and J by 3 bases, with 13 bases between. Per the germline V gene, CDR1 is LNHDA and CDR2 is SQIVND (reference sequence). The CDR3 is 14 amino acids. This chain's CDR3 is CASSVQGEYYGYTF. In nucleotides, the CDR3 is TGTGCCAGTAGTGTCCAGGGCGAGTACTATGGCTACACCTTC. Drawing the rest from reference TRBV19 and TRBJ1-2, the complete variable domain is DGGITQSPKYLFRKEGQNVTLSCEQNLNHDAMYWYRQDPGQGLRLIYYSQIVNDFQKGDIAEGYSVSREKKESFPLTVTSAQKNPTAFYLCASSVQGEYYGYTFGSGTRLTVV.

The chain uses TRBV5-5 and TRBJ2-3, with 8 bases aligning to TRBD2. CDR1 is SGHKS, CDR2 YYEKEE, per germline (reference sequence). This CDR3 region has 16 residues. The trim removed 4 bases at V and 1 base at J, leaving 8 bases unmatched. The CDR3 is CASSGREGLGTDTQYF. The CDR3 bases are TGTGCCAGCAGCGGACGGGAGGGTTTGGGCACAGATACGCAGTATTTT.

J is TRBJ1-5 and V is TRBV19, with D maybe TRBD1 (6 bases). Trimming stripped 4 bases from V and 3 bases from J, with 13 bases between. This CDR3 comprises 15 residues. Germline V lookup: CDR1 LNHDA, CDR2 SQIVND (reference sequence). This CDR3 is CASSTKRTVNQPQHF. CDR3 DNA: TGTGCCAGTAGTACAAAAAGGACAGTCAATCAGCCCCAGCATTTT.

The chain links TRBV27 to TRBJ1-4; 9 nucleotides match TRBD1. Trimming removed 4 bases from V and 2 bases from J; junction bases left unmatched: 5. The CDR3 extends over 16 amino acids. The V gene's germline CDR1 is MNHEY and CDR2 SMNVEV (reference sequence). CDR3 DNA sequence: TGTGCCAGCAGTTGGGGACAGGGAGTTACTAATGAAAAACTGTTTTTT. Translated, it gives CASSWGQGVTNEKLFF.

The chain has TRBV5-6 and TRBJ2-4, with 11 bases fitting TRBD1. In germline, CDR1 is SGHDT, CDR2 YYEEEE. CDR3 size: 15 residues. The trim removed 4 bases at V and 8 bases at J, leaving 8 bases unmatched. Here the CDR3 reads CASSRDRGKADIQYF. CDR3 bases: TGTGCCAGCAGCCGGGACAGGGGGAAAGCGGACATTCAGTACTTC. Variable domain in full (rest from reference TRBV5-6 and TRBJ2-4): DAGVTQSPTHLIKTRGQQVTLRCSPKSGHDTVSWYQQALGQGPQFIFQYYEEEERQRGNFPDRFSGHQFPNYSSELNVNALLLGDSALYLCASSRDRGKADIQYFGAGTRLSVL.

The chain employs TRBV6-6 and TRBJ1-2; 9 positions match TRBD1. J was trimmed by 5 bases and V by 2 bases; bases with no gene match: 9. The CDR3 spans 16 residues. Germline V CDR1 and CDR2: MNHNY, SVGAGI (reference sequence). CDR3 sequence: CASSYPGQGLLYGYTF. The CDR3 DNA sequence: TGTGCCAGCAGTTACCCAGGACAGGGGCTTTTATATGGCTACACCTTC.

The chain links TRBV7-3 to TRBJ2-1, with TRBD2 matching over 8 bases. Trimming removed 2 bases from V and 5 bases from J; junction bases left unmatched: 5. CDR1 and CDR2 from the germline V gene are SGHTA and FQGTGA. The CDR3 runs to 15 residues. CDR3 coding DNA: TGTGCCAGCAGCTTATCCGGGAGGGAAAACAATGAGCAGTTCTTC. Its protein is CASSLSGRENNEQFF.

V and J are TRBV7-9 and TRBJ2-2; a possible D gene is TRBD1 (5 bases). CDR1 is SEHNR, CDR2 FQNEAQ, per germline (reference sequence). The V end lost 2 bases, the J end lost 4 bases, and 11 bases lay between the germline ends. CDR3 length: 15 amino acids. The CDR3 DNA sequence: TGTGCCAGCAGCTTAAGTATAGGGGCCACCGGGGAGCTGTTTTTT. It specifies CASSLSIGATGELFF. The full variable domain, rest sourced from reference TRBV7-9 and TRBJ2-2, is DTGVSQNPRHKITKRGQNVTFRCDPISEHNRLYWYRQTLGQGPEFLTYFQNEAQLEKSRLLSDRFSAERPKGSFSTLEIQRTEQGDSAMYLCASSLSIGATGELFFGEGSRLTVL.

The V call is TRBV27, the J call TRBJ1-4; 11 positions agree with TRBD1. V was pared by 6 bases and J by 7 bases, with 7 bases of the junction left unmatched. Germline V gene lookup returns CDR1 MNHEY and CDR2 SMNVEV (reference sequence). This CDR3 has 15 amino acids. As DNA, the CDR3 is TGTGCCAGCAGAGAGGGACAGGGGGTCGGTGAAAAACTGTTTTTT. Amino acids: CASREGQGVGEKLFF.

The table lists this clone with a count of one. The gene calls are TRBV5-4 and TRBJ1-1; tentative D call: TRBD1 (5 bases). CDR1 SGHNT and CDR2 YYREEE come from the germline V gene (reference sequence). V was shortened by 2 bases and J by 0 bases, with 14 bases between the two germline ends. This CDR3 has 16 residues. This chain's CDR3 is CASSFDRGLMNTEAFF. CDR3 nucleotides: TGTGCCAGCAGCTTTGATAGGGGCCTTATGAACACTGAAGCTTTCTTT.

This clone was detected only a few times. The chain recombines TRBV19 with TRBJ1-5, with 7 positions matching TRBD1. CDR3 length equals 15 residues. The junction had 9 bases not matched to a gene; V was cut back by 5 bases and J by 5 bases. The germline CDR1 and CDR2 sequences are LNHDA and SQIVND (reference sequence). The CDR3: CASSPHRGLDQPQHF. The CDR3 DNA reads TGTGCCAGTAGTCCTCACAGGGGTTTAGATCAGCCCCAGCATTTT.